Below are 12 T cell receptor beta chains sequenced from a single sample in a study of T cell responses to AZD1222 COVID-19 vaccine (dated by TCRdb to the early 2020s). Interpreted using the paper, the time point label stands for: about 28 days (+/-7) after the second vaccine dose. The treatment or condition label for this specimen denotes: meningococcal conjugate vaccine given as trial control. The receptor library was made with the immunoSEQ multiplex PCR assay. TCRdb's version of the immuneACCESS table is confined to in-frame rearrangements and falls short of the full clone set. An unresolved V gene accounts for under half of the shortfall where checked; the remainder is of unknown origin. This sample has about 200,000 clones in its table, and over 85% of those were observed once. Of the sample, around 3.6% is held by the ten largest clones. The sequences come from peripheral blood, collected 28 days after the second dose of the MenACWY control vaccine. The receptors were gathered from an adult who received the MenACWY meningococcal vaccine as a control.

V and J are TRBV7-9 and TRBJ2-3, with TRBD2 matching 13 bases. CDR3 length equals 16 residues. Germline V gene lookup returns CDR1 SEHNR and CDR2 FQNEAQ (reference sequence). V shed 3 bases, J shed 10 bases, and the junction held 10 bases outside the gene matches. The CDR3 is CASSFGTSGEIGSQYF. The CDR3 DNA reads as TGTGCCAGCAGCTTTGGGACTAGCGGGGAGATAGGTTCGCAGTATTTT.

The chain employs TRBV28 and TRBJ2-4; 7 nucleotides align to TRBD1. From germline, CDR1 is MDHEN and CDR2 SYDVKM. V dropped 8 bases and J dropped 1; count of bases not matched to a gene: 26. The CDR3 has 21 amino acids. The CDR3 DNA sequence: TGTGCCAGCCGCCAAGGAGAGAATAGTCCCGACAGGGTTATTGCCAAAAACATTCAGTACTTC. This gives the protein CASRQGENSPDRVIAKNIQYF. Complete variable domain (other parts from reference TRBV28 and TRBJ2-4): DVKVTQSSRYLVKRTGEKVFLECVQDMDHENMFWYRQDPGLGLRLIYFSYDVKMKEKGDIPEGYSVSREKKERFSLILESASTNQTSMYLCASRQGENSPDRVIAKNIQYFGAGTRLSVL.

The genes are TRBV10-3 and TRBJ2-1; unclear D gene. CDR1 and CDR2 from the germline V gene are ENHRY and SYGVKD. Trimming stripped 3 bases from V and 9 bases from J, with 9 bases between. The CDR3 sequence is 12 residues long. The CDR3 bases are TGTGCCATCAGTGACCCCGGCAGTGAGCAGTTCTTC. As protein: CAISDPGSEQFF.

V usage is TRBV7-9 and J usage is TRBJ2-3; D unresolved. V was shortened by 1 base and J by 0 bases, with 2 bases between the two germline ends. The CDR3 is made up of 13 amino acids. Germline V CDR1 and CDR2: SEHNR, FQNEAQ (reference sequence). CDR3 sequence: CASSLGSTDTQYF. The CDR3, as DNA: TGTGCCAGCAGCTTAGGGAGCACAGATACGCAGTATTTT.

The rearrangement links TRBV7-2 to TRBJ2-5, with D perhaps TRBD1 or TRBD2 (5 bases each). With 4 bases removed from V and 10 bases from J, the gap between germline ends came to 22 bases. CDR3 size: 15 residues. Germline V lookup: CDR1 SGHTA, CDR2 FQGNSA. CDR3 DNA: TGTGCCAGCAGCTCACAGCCAATCGGGCTGGGGGACCAGTACTTC. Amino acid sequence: CASSSQPIGLGDQYF.

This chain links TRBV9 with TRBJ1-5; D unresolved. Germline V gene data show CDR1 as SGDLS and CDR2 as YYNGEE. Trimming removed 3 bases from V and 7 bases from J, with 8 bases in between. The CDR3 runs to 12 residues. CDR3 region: CASSDGGQPQHF. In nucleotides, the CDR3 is TGTGCCAGCAGCGACGGTGGGCAGCCCCAGCATTTT. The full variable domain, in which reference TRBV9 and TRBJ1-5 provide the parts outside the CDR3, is DSGVTQTPKHLITATGQRVTLRCSPRSGDLSVYWYQQSLDQGLQFLIQYYNGEERAKGNILERFSAQQFPDLHSELNLSSLELGDSALYFCASSDGGQPQHFGDGTRLSIL.

The CDR3 is CASGDRGSTEAFF. The CDR3 DNA follows: TGTGCCTCAGGGGACAGGGGTAGCACTGAAGCTTTCTTT. V usage is TRBV27 and J usage is TRBJ1-1; 10 nucleotides line up with TRBD1. CDR3 size: 13 residues. J lost 4 bases, V lost 11 bases, and 7 bases had no gene match. The germline V gene encodes CDR1 MNHEY and CDR2 SMNVEV (reference sequence).

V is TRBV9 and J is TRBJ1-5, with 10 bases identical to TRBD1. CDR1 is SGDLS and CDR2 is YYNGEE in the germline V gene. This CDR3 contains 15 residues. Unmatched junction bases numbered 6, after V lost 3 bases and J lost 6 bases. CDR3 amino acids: CASSAGTGDVQPQHF. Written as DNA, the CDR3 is TGTGCCAGCAGCGCCGGGACAGGGGATGTTCAGCCCCAGCATTTT.

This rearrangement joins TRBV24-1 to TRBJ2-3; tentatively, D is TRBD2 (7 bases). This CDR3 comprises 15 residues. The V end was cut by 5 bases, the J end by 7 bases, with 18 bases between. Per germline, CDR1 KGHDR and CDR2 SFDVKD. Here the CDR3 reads CATSAPTRGGNTQYF. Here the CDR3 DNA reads TGTGCCACCAGTGCTCCCACAAGGGGGGGGAATACGCAGTATTTT.

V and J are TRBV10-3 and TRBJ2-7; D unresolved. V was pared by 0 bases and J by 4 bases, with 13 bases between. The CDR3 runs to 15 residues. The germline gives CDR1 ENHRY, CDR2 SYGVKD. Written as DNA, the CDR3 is TGTGCCATCAGTGAGTCGATAAGTGGAGCTTACGAGCAGTACTTC. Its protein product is CAISESISGAYEQYF.

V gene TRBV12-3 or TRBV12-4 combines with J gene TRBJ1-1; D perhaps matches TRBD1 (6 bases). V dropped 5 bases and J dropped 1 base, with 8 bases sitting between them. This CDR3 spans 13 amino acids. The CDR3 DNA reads TGTGCCAGCAGTACAGGGAGGAACACTGAAGCTTTCTTT. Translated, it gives CASSTGRNTEAFF.

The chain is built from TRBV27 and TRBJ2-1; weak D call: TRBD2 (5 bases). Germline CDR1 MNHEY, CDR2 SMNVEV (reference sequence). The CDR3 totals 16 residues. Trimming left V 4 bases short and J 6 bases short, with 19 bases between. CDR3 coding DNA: TGTGCCAGCAGTTACTCGTGGGGTGGAACTAGCAATGAGCAGTTCTTC. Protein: CASSYSWGGTSNEQFF.